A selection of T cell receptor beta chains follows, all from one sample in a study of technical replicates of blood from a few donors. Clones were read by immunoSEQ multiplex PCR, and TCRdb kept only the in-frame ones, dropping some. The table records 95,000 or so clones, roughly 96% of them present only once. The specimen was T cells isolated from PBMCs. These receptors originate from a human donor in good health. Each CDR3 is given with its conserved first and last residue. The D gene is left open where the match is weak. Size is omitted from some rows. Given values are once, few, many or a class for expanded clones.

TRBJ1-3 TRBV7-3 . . TGTGCCAGCAGCCTAGATGTCTTCTCTGGAAACACCATATATTTT CASSLDVFSGNTIYF
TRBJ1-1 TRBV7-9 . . TGTGCCAGCAGCTTAGCCGGGGCTGAAGCTTTCTTT CASSLAGAEAFF
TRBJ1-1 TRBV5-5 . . TGTGCCAGCAGCTTGGAAGGGAGGTGGACTGAAGCTTTCTTT CASSLEGRWTEAFF
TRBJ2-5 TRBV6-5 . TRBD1 TGTGCCAGCAGGGGGACAGGCCAAGAGACCCAGTACTTC CASRGTGQETQYF
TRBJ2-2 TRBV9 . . TGTGCCAGCAGCGAGGCGGGCCCCACCGGGGAGCTGTTTTTT CASSEAGPTGELFF
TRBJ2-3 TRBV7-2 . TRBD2 TGTGCCAGCTACTTCCTCCGGGAGGTTCCAGATACGCAGTATTTT CASYFLREVPDTQYF
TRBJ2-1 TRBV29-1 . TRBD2 TGCAGCGTAGCCTTAGCGGGTCCCTCCTACAATGAGCAGTTCTTC CSVALAGPSYNEQFF
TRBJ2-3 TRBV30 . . TGTGCCTGGAGTGGACAGGCCACAGATACGCAGTATTTT CAWSGQATDTQYF
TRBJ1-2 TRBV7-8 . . TGTGCCAGCAGCTTAGATGGTTACGGCTATGGCTACACCTTC CASSLDGYGYGYTF
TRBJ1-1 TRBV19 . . TGTGCCAGTAGTCGAGAGAGGGAGCTAAACACTGAAGCTTTCTTT CASSRERELNTEAFF
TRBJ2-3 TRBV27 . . TGTGCCAGCAGTTTATCGTGGGGCGATAAAGGCACAGATACGCAGTATTTT CASSLSWGDKGTDTQYF
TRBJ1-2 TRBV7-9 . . TGTGCCAGCAGCCGAAACAATTTCGTTTCGAATGGCTACACCTTC CASSRNNFVSNGYTF
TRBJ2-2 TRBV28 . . TGTGCCAGCAGGACTTACGCGGGGTGGAACACCGGGGAGCTGTTTTTT CASRTYAGWNTGELFF
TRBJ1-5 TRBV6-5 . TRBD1 TGTGCCAGCTCCGACAGGGTCAATCAGCCCCAGCATTTT CASSDRVNQPQHF
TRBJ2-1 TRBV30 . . TGTGCCTCCACCCTTGCCGGACACCCCCTCAATGAGCAGTTCTTC CASTLAGHPLNEQFF
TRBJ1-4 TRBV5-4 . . TGTGCCAGCAGCTATTCCGGGGATGAAAAACTGTTTTTT CASSYSGDEKLFF
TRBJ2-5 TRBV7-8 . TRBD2 TGTGCCAGCAGCTTGCGGGTTTATCAGCGGGAGGCCCTTCTTCCAGAGACCCAGTACTTC CASSLRVYQREALLPETQYF
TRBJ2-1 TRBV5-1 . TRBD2 TGCGCCAGCAGCCTTAGCGGGAGAGACTACAATGAGCAGTTCTTC CASSLSGRDYNEQFF
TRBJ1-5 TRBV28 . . TGTGCCAGCAGTTTCGGAGCTCAGCCCCAGCATTTT CASSFGAQPQHF
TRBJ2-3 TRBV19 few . TGTGCCAGTAGTATTCAAGCGGATTTTTCTAGCACAGATACGCAGTATTTT CASSIQADFSSTDTQYF
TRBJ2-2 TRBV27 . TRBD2 TGTGCCAGCAGTTTTCTAGCGGGAGTTAACACCGGGGAGCTGTTTTTT CASSFLAGVNTGELFF
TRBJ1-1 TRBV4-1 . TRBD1 TGCGCCAGCAGCCCTGGAACTATACAGGGGAGAACTGAAGCTTTCTTT CASSPGTIQGRTEAFF
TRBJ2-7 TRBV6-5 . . TGTGCCAGCAAAGGACAGTCCTACGAGCAGTACTTC CASKGQSYEQYF
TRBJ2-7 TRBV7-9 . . TGTGCCAGCAGCTTAGGAGGGTTTGGGGATTACGAGCAGTACTTC CASSLGGFGDYEQYF
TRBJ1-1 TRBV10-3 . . TGTGCCATCAGTGACAGACAGGAGAACACTGAAGCTTTCTTT CAISDRQENTEAFF
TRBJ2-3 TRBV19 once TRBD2 TGTGCCAGTTTGCAGCGGGGTAATGCAGATACGCAGTATTTT CASLQRGNADTQYF
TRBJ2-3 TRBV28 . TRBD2 TGTGCCAGCAGTTTATGGGGGACTAGCGGGGGCACAGATACGCAGTATTTT CASSLWGTSGGTDTQYF
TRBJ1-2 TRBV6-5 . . TGTGCCAGCAGCAAGGGACATTATGGCTACACCTTC CASSKGHYGYTF
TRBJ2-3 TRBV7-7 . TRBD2 TGTGCCAGCAGCCCCGGACTAGCGGGAGCCGCAGATACGCAGTATTTT CASSPGLAGAADTQYF
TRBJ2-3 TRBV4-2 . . TGTGCCAGCAGCCAAGTATACGGGGAGAGCACAGATACGCAGTATTTT CASSQVYGESTDTQYF
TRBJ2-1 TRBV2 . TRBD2 TGTGCCAGCAGTGAGAGCCGGGAGGGCCTTAGTGAGCAGTTCTTC CASSESREGLSEQFF
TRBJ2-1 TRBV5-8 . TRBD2 TGTGCCAGCAGCCTGGCAGCGGGACTGTTTGATGAGCAGTTCTTC CASSLAAGLFDEQFF
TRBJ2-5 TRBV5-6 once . TGTGCCAGCAGCCCGAGCCGGACTGGGGATTGGACCCAGTACTTC CASSPSRTGDWTQYF